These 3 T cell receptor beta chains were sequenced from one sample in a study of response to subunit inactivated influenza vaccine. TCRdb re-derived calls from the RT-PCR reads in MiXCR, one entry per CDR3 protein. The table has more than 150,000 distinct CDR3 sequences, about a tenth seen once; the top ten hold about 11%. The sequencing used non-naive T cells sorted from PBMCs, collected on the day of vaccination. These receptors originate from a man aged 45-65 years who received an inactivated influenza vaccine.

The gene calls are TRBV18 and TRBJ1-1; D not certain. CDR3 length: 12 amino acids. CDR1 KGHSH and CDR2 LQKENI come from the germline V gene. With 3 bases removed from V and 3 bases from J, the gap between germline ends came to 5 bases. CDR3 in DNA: TGTGCCAGCTCACCGAGGTACACTGAAGCTTTCTTT. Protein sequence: CASSPRYTEAFF.

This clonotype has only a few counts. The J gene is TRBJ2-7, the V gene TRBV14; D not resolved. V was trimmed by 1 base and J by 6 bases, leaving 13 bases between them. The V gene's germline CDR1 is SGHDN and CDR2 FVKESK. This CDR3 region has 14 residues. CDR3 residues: CASSQGRAGREQYF. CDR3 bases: TGTGCCAGCAGCCAAGGAAGGGCAGGCCGCGAGCAGTACTTC.

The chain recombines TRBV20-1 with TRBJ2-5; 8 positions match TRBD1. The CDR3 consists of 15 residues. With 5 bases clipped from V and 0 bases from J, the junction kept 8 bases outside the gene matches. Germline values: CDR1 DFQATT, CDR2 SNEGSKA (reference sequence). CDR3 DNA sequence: TGCAGTGCTCGAGGACAGGGAACCGACCAAGAGACCCAGTACTTC. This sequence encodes CSARGQGTDQETQYF.